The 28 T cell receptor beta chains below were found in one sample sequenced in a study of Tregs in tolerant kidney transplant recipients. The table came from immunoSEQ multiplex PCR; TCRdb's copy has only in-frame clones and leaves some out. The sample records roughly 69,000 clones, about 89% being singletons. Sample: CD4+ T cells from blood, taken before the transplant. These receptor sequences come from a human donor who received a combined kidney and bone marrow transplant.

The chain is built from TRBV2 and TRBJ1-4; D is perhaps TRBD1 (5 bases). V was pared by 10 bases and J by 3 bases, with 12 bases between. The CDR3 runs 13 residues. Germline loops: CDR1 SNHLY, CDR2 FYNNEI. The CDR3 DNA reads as TGTGCCACCCTAGGGGCGTCTAATGAAAAACTGTTTTTT. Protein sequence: CATLGASNEKLFF.

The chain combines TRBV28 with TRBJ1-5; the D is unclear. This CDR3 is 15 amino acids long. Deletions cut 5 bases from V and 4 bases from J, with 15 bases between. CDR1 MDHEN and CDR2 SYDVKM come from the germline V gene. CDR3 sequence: CASSQRVGWNQPQHF. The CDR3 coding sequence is TGTGCCAGCAGTCAACGGGTCGGATGGAATCAGCCCCAGCATTTT.

CDR3: CAISVAGTGAYEQYF. CDR3 sequence (DNA): TGTGCCATCAGTGTTGCCGGGACAGGGGCCTACGAGCAGTACTTC. The chain couples TRBV10-3 to TRBJ2-7; the match to TRBD1 covers 10 bases. The trim removed 4 bases at V and 2 bases at J, leaving 5 bases unmatched. Germline lookup yields CDR1 ENHRY and CDR2 SYGVKD. The CDR3 length is 15 residues.

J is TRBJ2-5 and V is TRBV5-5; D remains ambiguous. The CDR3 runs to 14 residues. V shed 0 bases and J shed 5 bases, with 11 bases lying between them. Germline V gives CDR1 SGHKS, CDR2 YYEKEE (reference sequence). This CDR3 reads CASSLVVVFETQYF. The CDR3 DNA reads TGTGCCAGCAGCTTGGTAGTGGTTTTCGAGACCCAGTACTTC.

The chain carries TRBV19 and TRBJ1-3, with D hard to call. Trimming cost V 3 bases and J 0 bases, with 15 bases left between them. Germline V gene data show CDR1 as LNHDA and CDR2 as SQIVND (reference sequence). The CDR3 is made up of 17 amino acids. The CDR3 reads CASSIWALHDSGNTIYF. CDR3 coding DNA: TGTGCCAGTAGTATCTGGGCCCTCCATGACTCTGGAAACACCATATATTTT.

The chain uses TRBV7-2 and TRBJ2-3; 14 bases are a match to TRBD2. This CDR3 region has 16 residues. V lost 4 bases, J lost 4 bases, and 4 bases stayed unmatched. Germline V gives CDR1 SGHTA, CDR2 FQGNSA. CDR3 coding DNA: TGTGCCAGCAGCTCAGGACTAGCGGGAGGTGCAGATACGCAGTATTTT. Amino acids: CASSSGLAGGADTQYF.

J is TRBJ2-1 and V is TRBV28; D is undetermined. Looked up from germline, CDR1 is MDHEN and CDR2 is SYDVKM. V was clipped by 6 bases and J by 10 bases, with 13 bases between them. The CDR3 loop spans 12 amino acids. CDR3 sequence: CASSKIVSEQFF. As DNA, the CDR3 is TGTGCCAGCAGCAAAATAGTCTCGGAGCAGTTCTTC.

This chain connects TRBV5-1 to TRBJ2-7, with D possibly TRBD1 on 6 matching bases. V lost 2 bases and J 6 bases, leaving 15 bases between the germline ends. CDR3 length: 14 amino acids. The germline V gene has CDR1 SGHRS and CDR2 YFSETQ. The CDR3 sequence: CASSFEQGLGEQYF. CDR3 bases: TGCGCCAGCAGCTTTGAACAGGGCTTGGGCGAGCAGTACTTC.

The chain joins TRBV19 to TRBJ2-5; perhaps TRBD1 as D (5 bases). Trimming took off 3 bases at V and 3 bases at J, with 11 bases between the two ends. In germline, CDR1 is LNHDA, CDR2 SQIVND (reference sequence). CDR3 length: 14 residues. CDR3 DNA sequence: TGTGCCAGTAGTATCCAGGGAAAGAAAGAGACCCAGTACTTC. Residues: CASSIQGKKETQYF.

In nucleotides, the CDR3 is TGTGCCAGCAGTGAGGTGGCTAGCGGGAGGACCCTCTACTTC. This translates into CASSEVASGRTLYF. V and J are TRBV25-1 and TRBJ2-7; 11 bases are shared with TRBD2. CDR3 length: 14 residues. Germline CDR1 and CDR2: MGHDK and SYGVNS. The trim removed 3 bases at V and 13 bases at J, leaving 11 bases unmatched.

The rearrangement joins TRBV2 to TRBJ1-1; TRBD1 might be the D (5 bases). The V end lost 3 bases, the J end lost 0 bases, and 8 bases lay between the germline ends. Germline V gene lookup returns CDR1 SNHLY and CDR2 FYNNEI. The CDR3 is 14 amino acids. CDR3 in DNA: TGTGCCAGCAGTGAGCGGGGGATGAACACTGAAGCTTTCTTT. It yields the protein CASSERGMNTEAFF.

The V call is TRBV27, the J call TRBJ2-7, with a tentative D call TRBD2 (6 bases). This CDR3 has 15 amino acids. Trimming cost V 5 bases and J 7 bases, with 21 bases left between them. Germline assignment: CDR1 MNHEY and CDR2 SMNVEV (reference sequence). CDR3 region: CASSKGAGMAGEQYF. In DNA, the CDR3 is TGTGCCAGCAGTAAAGGGGCGGGGATGGCGGGTGAGCAGTACTTC.

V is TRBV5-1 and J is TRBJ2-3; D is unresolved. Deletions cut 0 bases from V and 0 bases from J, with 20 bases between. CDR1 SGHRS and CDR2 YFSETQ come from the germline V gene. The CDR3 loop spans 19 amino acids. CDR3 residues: CASSLGGSRGATSTDTQYF. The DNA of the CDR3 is TGCGCCAGCAGCTTGGGTGGGTCCCGCGGAGCCACTAGCACAGATACGCAGTATTTT.

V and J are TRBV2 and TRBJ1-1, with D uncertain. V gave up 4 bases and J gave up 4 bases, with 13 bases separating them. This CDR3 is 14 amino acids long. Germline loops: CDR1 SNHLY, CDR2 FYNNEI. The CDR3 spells CASSVRGGGTEAFF. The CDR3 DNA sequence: TGTGCCAGCAGTGTTCGGGGAGGAGGCACTGAAGCTTTCTTT. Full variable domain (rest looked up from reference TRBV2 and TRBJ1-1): EPEVTQTPSHQVTQMGQEVILRCVPISNHLYFYWYRQILGQKVEFLVSFYNNEISEKSEIFDDQFSVERPDGSNFTLKIRSTKLEDSAMYFCASSVRGGGTEAFFGQGTRLTVV.

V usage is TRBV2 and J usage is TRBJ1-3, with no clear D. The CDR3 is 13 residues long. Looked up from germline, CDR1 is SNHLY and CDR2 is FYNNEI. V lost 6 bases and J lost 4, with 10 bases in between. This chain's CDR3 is CASSQAVGNTIYF. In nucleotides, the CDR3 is TGTGCCAGCAGCCAAGCTGTGGGAAACACCATATATTTT.

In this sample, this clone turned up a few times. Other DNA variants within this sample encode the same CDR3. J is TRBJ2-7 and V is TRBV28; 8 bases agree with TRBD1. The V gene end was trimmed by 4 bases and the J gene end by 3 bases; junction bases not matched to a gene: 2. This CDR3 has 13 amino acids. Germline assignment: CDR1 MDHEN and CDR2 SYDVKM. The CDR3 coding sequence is TGTGCCAGCAGTTCCGGACAGGGCTACGAGCAGTACTTC. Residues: CASSSGQGYEQYF.

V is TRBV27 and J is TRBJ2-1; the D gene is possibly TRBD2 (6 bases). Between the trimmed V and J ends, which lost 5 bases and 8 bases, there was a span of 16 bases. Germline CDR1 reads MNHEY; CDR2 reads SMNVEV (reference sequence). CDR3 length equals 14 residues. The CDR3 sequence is CASSPYRAGHEQFF. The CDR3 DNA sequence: TGTGCCAGCAGTCCCTACCGGGCGGGGCATGAGCAGTTCTTC.

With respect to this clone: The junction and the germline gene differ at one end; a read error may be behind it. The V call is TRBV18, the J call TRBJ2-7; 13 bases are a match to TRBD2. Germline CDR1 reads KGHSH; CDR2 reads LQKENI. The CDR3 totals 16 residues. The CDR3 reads CASSTPGLAGRNEQYF. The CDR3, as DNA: TGTGCCAGCTCAACACCGGGACTAGCGGGAAGGAACGAGCAGTACTTC.

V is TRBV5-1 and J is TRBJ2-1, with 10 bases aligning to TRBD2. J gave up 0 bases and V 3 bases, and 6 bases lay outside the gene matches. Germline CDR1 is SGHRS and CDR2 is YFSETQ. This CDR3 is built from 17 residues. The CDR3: CASSSRTSGSSYNEQFF. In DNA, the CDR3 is TGCGCCAGCAGCTCTAGGACTAGCGGTAGCTCCTACAATGAGCAGTTCTTC.

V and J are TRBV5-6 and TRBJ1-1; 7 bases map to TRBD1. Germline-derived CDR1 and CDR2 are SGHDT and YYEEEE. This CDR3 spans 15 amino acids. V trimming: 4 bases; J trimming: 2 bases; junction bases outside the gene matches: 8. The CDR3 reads CASSLRDRLNTEAFF. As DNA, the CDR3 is TGTGCCAGCAGCCTCCGGGACAGACTAAACACTGAAGCTTTCTTT.

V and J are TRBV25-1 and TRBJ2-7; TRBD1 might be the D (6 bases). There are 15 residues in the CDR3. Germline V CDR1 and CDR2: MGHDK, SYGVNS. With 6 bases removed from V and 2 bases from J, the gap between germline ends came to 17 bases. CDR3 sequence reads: CASRPYSQGPYEQYF. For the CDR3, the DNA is TGTGCCAGCAGGCCCTATTCACAGGGCCCCTACGAGCAGTACTTC.

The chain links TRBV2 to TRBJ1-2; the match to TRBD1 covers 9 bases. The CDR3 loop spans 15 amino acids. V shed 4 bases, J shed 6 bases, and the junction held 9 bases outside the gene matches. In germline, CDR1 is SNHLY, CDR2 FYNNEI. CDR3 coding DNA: TGTGCCAGCAGTGTTAGCGGACAGGGGTACGATGGCTACACCTTC. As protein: CASSVSGQGYDGYTF.

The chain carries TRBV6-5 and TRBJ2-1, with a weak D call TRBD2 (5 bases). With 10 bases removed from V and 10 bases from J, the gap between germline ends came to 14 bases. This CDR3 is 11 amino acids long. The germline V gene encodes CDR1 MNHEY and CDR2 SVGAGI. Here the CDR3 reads CATQTREEQFF. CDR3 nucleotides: TGTGCCACCCAGACGAGGGAGGAGCAGTTCTTC.

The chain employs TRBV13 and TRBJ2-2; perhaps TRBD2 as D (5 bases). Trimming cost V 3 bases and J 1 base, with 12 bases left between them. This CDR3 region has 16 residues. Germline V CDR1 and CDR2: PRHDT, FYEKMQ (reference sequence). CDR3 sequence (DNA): TGTGCCAGCAGCTTGCAGTGGGAGTGGAACACCGGGGAGCTGTTTTTT. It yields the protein CASSLQWEWNTGELFF.

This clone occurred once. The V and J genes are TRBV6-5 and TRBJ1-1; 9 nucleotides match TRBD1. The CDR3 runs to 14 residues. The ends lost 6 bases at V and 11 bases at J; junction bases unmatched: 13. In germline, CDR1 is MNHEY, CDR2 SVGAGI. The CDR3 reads CASSKGQGKAKAFF. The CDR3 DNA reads TGTGCCAGCAGCAAGGGACAGGGCAAGGCGAAGGCTTTCTTT.

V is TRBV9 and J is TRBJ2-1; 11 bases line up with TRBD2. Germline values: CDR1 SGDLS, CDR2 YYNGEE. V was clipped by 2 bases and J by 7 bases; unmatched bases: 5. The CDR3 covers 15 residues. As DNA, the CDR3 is TGTGCCAGCAGCGTTACTAGCGGGAGTAGGAATGAGCAGTTCTTC. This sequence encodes CASSVTSGSRNEQFF.

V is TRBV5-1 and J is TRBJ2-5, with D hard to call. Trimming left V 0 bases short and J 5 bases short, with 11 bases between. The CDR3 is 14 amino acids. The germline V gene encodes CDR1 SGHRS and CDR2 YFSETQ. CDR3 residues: CASSLDSGSETQYF. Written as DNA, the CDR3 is TGCGCCAGCAGCTTGGACAGTGGGTCGGAGACCCAGTACTTC.

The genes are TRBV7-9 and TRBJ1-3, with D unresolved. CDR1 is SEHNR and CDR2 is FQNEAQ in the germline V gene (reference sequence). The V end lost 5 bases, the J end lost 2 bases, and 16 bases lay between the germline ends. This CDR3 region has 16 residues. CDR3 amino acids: CASSARREVAGNTIYF. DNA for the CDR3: TGTGCCAGCAGCGCTAGGAGGGAAGTCGCTGGAAACACCATATATTTT.